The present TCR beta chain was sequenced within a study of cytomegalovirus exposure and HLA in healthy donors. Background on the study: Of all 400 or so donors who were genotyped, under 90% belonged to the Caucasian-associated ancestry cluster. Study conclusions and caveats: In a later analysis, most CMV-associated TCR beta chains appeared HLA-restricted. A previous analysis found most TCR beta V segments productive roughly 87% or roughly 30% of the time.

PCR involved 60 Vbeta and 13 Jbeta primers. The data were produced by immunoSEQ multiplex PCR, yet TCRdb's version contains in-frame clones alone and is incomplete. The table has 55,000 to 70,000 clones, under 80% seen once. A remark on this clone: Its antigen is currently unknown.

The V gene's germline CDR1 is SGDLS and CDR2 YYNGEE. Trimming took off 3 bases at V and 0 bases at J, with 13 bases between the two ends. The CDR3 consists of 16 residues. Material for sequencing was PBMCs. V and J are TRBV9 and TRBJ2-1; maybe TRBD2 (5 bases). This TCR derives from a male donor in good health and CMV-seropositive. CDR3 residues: CASSGTLTSSYNEQFF. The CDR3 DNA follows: TGTGCCAGCAGCGGAACTCTCACTAGCTCCTACAATGAGCAGTTCTTC.